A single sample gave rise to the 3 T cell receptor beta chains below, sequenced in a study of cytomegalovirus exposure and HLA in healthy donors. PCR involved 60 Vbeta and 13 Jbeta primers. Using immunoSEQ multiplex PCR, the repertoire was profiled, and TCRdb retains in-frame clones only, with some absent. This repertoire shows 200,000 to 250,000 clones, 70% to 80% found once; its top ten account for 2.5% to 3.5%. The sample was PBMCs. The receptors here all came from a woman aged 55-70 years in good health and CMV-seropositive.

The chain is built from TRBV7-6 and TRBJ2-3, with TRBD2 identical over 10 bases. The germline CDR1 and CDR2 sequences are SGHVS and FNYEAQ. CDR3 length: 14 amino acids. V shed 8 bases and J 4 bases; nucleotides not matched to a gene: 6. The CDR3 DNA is TGTGCCAGCGGGACCGGGACTAGCGCAGATACGCAGTATTTT. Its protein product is CASGTGTSADTQYF.

The CDR3 DNA sequence: TGTGCCAGCAGTTCCCCCGGGACAGGGAACACCGGGGAGCTGTTTTTT. As protein: CASSSPGTGNTGELFF. The chain recombines TRBV28 with TRBJ2-2; 8 bases are a match to TRBD1. Germline CDR1 MDHEN, CDR2 SYDVKM. The trim removed 4 bases at V and 1 base at J, leaving 5 bases unmatched. The CDR3 length is 16 residues.

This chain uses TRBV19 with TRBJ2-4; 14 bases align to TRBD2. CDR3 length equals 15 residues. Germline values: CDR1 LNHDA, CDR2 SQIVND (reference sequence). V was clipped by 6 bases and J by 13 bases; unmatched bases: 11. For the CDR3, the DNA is TGTGCCAGTAGCACAACGACTAGCGGGAGGGGAAGACAGTACTTC. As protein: CASSTTTSGRGRQYF. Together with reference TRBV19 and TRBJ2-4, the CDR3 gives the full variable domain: DGGITQSPKYLFRKEGQNVTLSCEQNLNHDAMYWYRQDPGQGLRLIYYSQIVNDFQKGDIAEGYSVSREKKESFPLTVTSAQKNPTAFYLCASSTTTSGRGRQYFGAGTRLSVL.